These 25 T cell receptor beta chains came from one sample sequenced in a study of T-cell reconstitution after alpha-beta-depleted transplantation in children. The TCRbeta library incorporated unique molecular identifiers. TCRdb re-derived calls from the PCR reads in MiXCR, one entry per CDR3 protein. This table holds more than 400,000 distinct CDR3 sequences, around 46% found once. The input for sequencing was PBMCs, taken before TCRalphabeta/CD19-depleted stem cell transplant. The receptors come from a girl aged 2 to 9 with aplastic anemia, due to receive a stem cell transplant.

The CDR3 nucleotides read TGCAGCGTTGTCCGGGGGAGCGGGACAGATACGCAGTATTTT. Residues: CSVVRGSGTDTQYF. V gene TRBV29-1 combines with J gene TRBJ2-3; D possibly corresponds to TRBD2 (6 bases). The CDR3 is 14 residues long. Germline V lookup: CDR1 SQVTM, CDR2 ANQGSEA. V shed 4 bases and J shed 3 bases, with 14 bases lying between them.

This clonotype was observed at least ten times. V usage is TRBV20-1 and J usage is TRBJ2-1; 9 bases line up with TRBD1. The CDR3 contains 12 residues. Germline values: CDR1 DFQATT, CDR2 SNEGSKA (reference sequence). V lost 5 bases, J lost 7 bases, and 3 bases stayed unmatched. The CDR3 region is CSALTGGNEQFF. The CDR3 nucleotides are TGCAGTGCTCTGACAGGGGGTAATGAGCAGTTCTTC.

This rearrangement joins TRBV4-2 to TRBJ2-7, with a possible D match to TRBD1 (5 bases). The CDR3 contains 13 residues. V lost 5 bases and J 1 base, leaving 9 bases between the germline ends. Germline V CDR1 and CDR2: LGHNA, YNFKEQ. For the CDR3, the DNA is TGTGCCAGCAGCGACAGTTTATCCTACGAGCAGTACTTC. This encodes CASSDSLSYEQYF.

This clonotype was recorded once. A much larger clone differs from this one at a single base, so this may be a read error. The CDR3 ends on some other residue instead of the conserved phenylalanine or tryptophan, so this is likely a read error. V gene TRBV6-5 combines with J gene TRBJ2-1; 12 nucleotides align to TRBD2. CDR1 and CDR2 (germline): MNHEY, SVGAGI. V was pared by 2 bases and J by 10 bases, with 9 bases of the junction left unmatched. CDR3 length equals 16 residues. The CDR3 is CASSYGRTSGMNEQFL. For the CDR3, the DNA is TGTGCCAGCAGTTACGGTCGGACTAGCGGGATGAACGAGCAGTTCCTC.

The chain links TRBV7-9 to TRBJ2-1; D perhaps matches TRBD2 (5 bases). Germline V gene sequence: CDR1 SEHNR, CDR2 FQNEAQ (reference sequence). V lost 2 bases and J lost 7, with 15 bases in between. This CDR3 region has 15 residues. The CDR3 region has the DNA TGTGCCAGCAGCTTAAGGGTAGTAAGGGAGAATGAGCAGTTCTTC. It yields the protein CASSLRVVRENEQFF.

The V gene is TRBV12-3 or TRBV12-4, the J gene TRBJ1-5; TRBD1 might be the D (6 bases). Trimming removed 5 bases from V and 5 bases from J, with 13 bases in between. The CDR3 sequence is 14 residues long. The CDR3 protein is CASSLMDSYQPQHF. CDR3 DNA sequence: TGTGCCAGCAGTCTAATGGACAGTTATCAGCCCCAGCATTTT.

There are many counts of this clonotype. This rearrangement joins TRBV5-1 to TRBJ2-5; perhaps TRBD1 as D (6 bases). Germline CDR1 reads SGHRS; CDR2 reads YFSETQ. With 3 bases removed from V and 5 bases from J, the gap between germline ends came to 14 bases. The CDR3 totals 14 residues. In DNA form, the CDR3 reads TGCGCCAGCAGCTCGACAGGTATCTGGGAGACCCAGTACTTC. Encoded protein: CASSSTGIWETQYF.

The chain carries TRBV29-1 and TRBJ2-5; D gene unclear. Trimming took 7 bases from V and 5 from J, leaving 17 bases between them. This CDR3 region has 13 residues. The germline gives CDR1 SQVTM, CDR2 ANQGSEA. Here the CDR3 DNA reads TGCAGCGCACGGACGGGCCTCGGGGAGACCCAGTACTTC. This sequence encodes CSARTGLGETQYF.

The CDR3 DNA follows: TGTGCCAGCAGTGCCGCGTGGGCTTTCTTT. Protein product: CASSAAWAFF. The gene calls are TRBV28 and TRBJ1-1; unclear D gene. Germline assignment: CDR1 MDHEN and CDR2 SYDVKM. This CDR3 is built from 10 residues. The V end lost 5 bases, the J end lost 11 bases, and 9 bases lay between the germline ends. The whole variable domain, filled in from reference TRBV28 and TRBJ1-1, reads DVKVTQSSRYLVKRTGEKVFLECVQDMDHENMFWYRQDPGLGLRLIYFSYDVKMKEKGDIPEGYSVSREKKERFSLILESASTNQTSMYLCASSAAWAFFGQGTRLTVV.

This clonotype occurred many times. The V call is TRBV5-6, the J call TRBJ2-5, with 10 bases that match TRBD1. Germline values: CDR1 SGHDT, CDR2 YYEEEE. The trim removed 0 bases at V and 7 bases at J, leaving 6 bases unmatched. This CDR3 has 15 residues. The CDR3 DNA reads as TGTGCCAGCAGCTTGGGCGGACAGGGGGGTAGGACCCAGTACTTC. Translated: CASSLGGQGGRTQYF.

The chain is built from TRBV20-1 and TRBJ2-5; 8 bases align to TRBD1. Germline V lookup: CDR1 DFQATT, CDR2 SNEGSKA (reference sequence). There are 12 residues in the CDR3. The CDR3 region is CRPGGGEETQYF. DNA for the CDR3: TGCAGGCCAGGGGGCGGGGAAGAGACCCAGTACTTC.

This clonotype has a count of ten or more. The rearrangement joins TRBV4-1 to TRBJ2-1; perhaps TRBD1 as D (6 bases). Germline V CDR1 and CDR2: MGHRA, YSYEKL. V was trimmed by 1 base and J by 0 bases, leaving 10 bases between them. The CDR3 spans 16 residues. As DNA, the CDR3 is TGCGCCAGCAGCCAAGTGATGGACAGCTCCTACAATGAGCAGTTCTTC. This sequence encodes CASSQVMDSSYNEQFF.

The rearrangement joins TRBV28 to TRBJ2-1; D may be TRBD1 or TRBD2 (5 bases each). The CDR3 is 16 amino acids. V lost 7 bases to trimming and J lost 0 bases, with 16 bases between them. Germline V gene data show CDR1 as MDHEN and CDR2 as SYDVKM. CDR3 region: CASTPPGSYSYNEQFF. The CDR3 coding sequence is TGTGCCAGCACCCCTCCAGGGAGCTACTCCTACAATGAGCAGTTCTTC.

This chain joins TRBV20-1 and TRBJ2-4; tentatively, D is TRBD2 (5 bases). CDR1 and CDR2 from the germline V gene are DFQATT and SNEGSKA (reference sequence). The CDR3 extends over 15 amino acids. Trimming removed 6 bases from V and 2 bases from J, with 17 bases in between. CDR3 coding DNA: TGCAGTGCGAGGAACAACGGGGAGACCAAAAACATTCAGTACTTC. Protein: CSARNNGETKNIQYF.

There are a few counts of this clonotype. The chain recombines TRBV7-8 with TRBJ2-1; unclear D gene. The CDR3 contains 15 residues. Germline V gene data show CDR1 as SGHVS and CDR2 as FQNEAQ. The V and J ends lost 2 bases and 5 bases respectively, with 13 bases between them. CDR3 amino acids: CASSLRARNDNEQFF. CDR3 nucleotide sequence: TGTGCCAGCAGCTTAAGGGCCAGGAATGACAATGAGCAGTTCTTC. Complete variable domain (other parts from reference TRBV7-8 and TRBJ2-1): GAGVSQSPRYKVAKRGQDVALRCDPISGHVSLFWYQQALGQGPEFLTYFQNEAQLDKSGLPSDRFFAERPEGSVSTLKIQRTQQEDSAVYLCASSLRARNDNEQFFGPGTRLTVL.

About this clonotype: At one boundary the junction diverges from the germline segment, which might be a read error. The rearrangement joins TRBV6-5 to TRBJ2-2; 9 nucleotides match TRBD1. Germline CDR1 is MNHEY and CDR2 is SVGAGI. The CDR3 runs 14 residues. CDR3 in amino acids: CASTYRGHTGELFF. CDR3 DNA: TGTGCCAGCACTTACAGGGGGCACACCGGGGAGCTGTTTTTT.

CDR3 region: CSARPQNTEAFF. CDR3 sequence (DNA): TGCAGTGCTAGACCACAGAACACTGAAGCTTTCTTT. The rearrangement uses TRBV20-1 and TRBJ1-1; D not resolved. Germline CDR1 and CDR2: DFQATT and SNEGSKA (reference sequence). Trimming cost V 2 bases and J 1 base, with 5 bases left between them. The CDR3 runs to 12 residues.

The V call is TRBV7-3, the J call TRBJ2-7; D remains ambiguous. This CDR3 contains 12 residues. Germline CDR1 is SGHTA and CDR2 is FQGTGA. Trimming pared 0 bases from V and 6 bases from J, leaving 6 bases between. The CDR3 reads CASSLTSGEQYF. The CDR3 DNA is TGTGCCAGCAGCTTAACTTCCGGCGAGCAGTACTTC.

Only a few counts were recorded for this clonotype. At one end, the junction sequence differs from germline, possibly due to a read error. Written as DNA, the CDR3 is TGTGCCAGCAGCCAATCCCCAGCGGGAGGTCACTTC. It yields the protein CASSQSPAGGHF. This chain connects TRBV16 to TRBJ2-7; TRBD2 agrees at 9 bases. Looked up from germline, CDR1 is KGHSY and CDR2 is FQNENV. This CDR3 spans 12 amino acids.

The gene calls are TRBV12-3 or TRBV12-4 and TRBJ2-1; TRBD2 aligns across 9 bases. Losses at the gene ends were 6 bases for V and 8 bases for J; bases not matched to a gene: 11. The length of the CDR3 is 15 residues. This chain's CDR3 is CASSYPSGVSDEQFF. DNA for the CDR3: TGTGCCAGCAGCTACCCTAGCGGGGTCTCCGATGAGCAGTTCTTC.

The rearrangement links TRBV5-5 to TRBJ2-5; a weak D match, TRBD2 (5 bases). The germline V gene has CDR1 SGHKS and CDR2 YYEKEE (reference sequence). This CDR3 has 14 residues. Trimming shortened V by 2 bases and J by 3 bases, and 11 bases separated the two germline ends. CDR3 in amino acids: CASSFHLGEETQYF. The CDR3 DNA sequence: TGTGCCAGCAGCTTCCATCTGGGAGAAGAGACCCAGTACTTC.

V gene TRBV7-2 combines with J gene TRBJ2-1; no definite D call. The CDR3 is 11 residues long. CDR1 SGHTA and CDR2 FQGNSA come from the germline V gene. The V end lost 2 bases, the J end lost 11 bases, and 7 bases lay between the germline ends. CDR3 in amino acids: CASSLSYQQFF. CDR3 sequence (DNA): TGTGCCAGCAGCTTATCCTATCAGCAGTTCTTC.

This clonotype was picked up many times. J is TRBJ2-1 and V is TRBV20-1; D might be TRBD1 (6 bases). CDR3 length: 15 residues. V was clipped by 1 base and J by 5 bases, with 15 bases between them. Germline CDR1 DFQATT, CDR2 SNEGSKA (reference sequence). The CDR3 reads CSARVMGAGDNEQFF. The CDR3 DNA is TGCAGTGCTAGAGTCATGGGGGCCGGGGACAATGAGCAGTTCTTC.

The genes are TRBV4-1 and TRBJ2-7, with no clear D. Germline CDR1 MGHRA, CDR2 YSYEKL. The CDR3 totals 15 residues. Trimming removed 4 bases at V and 1 base at J, with 14 bases between. In nucleotides, the CDR3 is TGCGCCAGCAGCCCCAAGTCGGCAGGATCCTACGAGCAGTACTTC. This gives the protein CASSPKSAGSYEQYF.

DNA of the CDR3: TGTGCCAGCAGCGTAGGGCAGGGGGGCCACGAGCAGTACTTC. Translation: CASSVGQGGHEQYF. The chain recombines TRBV9 with TRBJ2-7; TRBD1 might be the D (7 bases). The V gene lost 0 bases and the J gene lost 5 bases, with 12 bases spanning the gap. Per germline, CDR1 SGDLS and CDR2 YYNGEE. This CDR3 region has 14 residues. The entire variable domain, with the rest obtained from reference TRBV9 and TRBJ2-7, is as follows: DSGVTQTPKHLITATGQRVTLRCSPRSGDLSVYWYQQSLDQGLQFLIQYYNGEERAKGNILERFSAQQFPDLHSELNLSSLELGDSALYFCASSVGQGGHEQYFGPGTRLTVT.